The TCR beta chain under discussion was sequenced for a study of blood T cells in healthy people across ages. General study findings and limits: Older age went with lower TCR beta diversity per million T cells, in a roughly linear way.

A second about 6 to 12 cycle PCR used barcoded and J-beta primers. TCRdb processed the 5' RACE reads anew with MiXCR; each CDR3 protein has one entry. The sample records around 1,800,000 distinct CDR3 sequences, approximately 39% being singletons. Points on this clonotype: The antigen is not known.

Germline CDR1 SGHVS, CDR2 FNYEAQ. Trimming took off 5 bases at V and 2 bases at J, with 15 bases between the two ends. This CDR3 comprises 15 residues. The receptor's source is a human donor in good health. The chain recombines TRBV7-6 with TRBJ2-5; D is ambiguous. Sequencing was done on a sample of blood. CDR3: CASSLRVQAQETQYF. The DNA for the CDR3 is TGTGCCAGCAGCCTTAGGGTCCAGGCTCAAGAGACCCAGTACTTC.